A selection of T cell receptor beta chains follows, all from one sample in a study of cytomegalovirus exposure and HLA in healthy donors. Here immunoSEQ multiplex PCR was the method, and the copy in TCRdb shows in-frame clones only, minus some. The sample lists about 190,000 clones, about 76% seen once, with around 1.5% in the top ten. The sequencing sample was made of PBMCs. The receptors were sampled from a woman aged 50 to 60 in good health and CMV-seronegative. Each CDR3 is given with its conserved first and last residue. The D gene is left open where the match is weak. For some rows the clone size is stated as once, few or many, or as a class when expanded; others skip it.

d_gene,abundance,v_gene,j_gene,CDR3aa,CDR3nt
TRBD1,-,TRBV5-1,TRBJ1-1,CASSPGTGGVKPEAFF,TGCGCCAGCAGCCCAGGGACAGGGGGCGTGAAACCTGAAGCTTTCTTT
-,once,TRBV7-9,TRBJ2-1,CASSSPTEGVVVNEQFF,TGTGCCAGCAGCTCCCCCACGGAAGGAGTCGTCGTCAATGAGCAGTTCTTC
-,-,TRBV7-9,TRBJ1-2,CASTSQMLGYTF,TGTGCCAGCACCTCCCAGATGCTGGGCTACACCTTC
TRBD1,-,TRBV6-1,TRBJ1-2,CAGGEQGVTSYGYTF,TGTGCCGGAGGGGAACAGGGGGTTACTTCCTATGGCTACACCTTC
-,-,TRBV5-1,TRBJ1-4,CASSSGRGGEKLFF,TGCGCCAGCAGCTCGGGACGGGGGGGTGAAAAACTGTTTTTT
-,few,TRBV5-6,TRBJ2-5,CASSKQETQYF,TGTGCCAGCAGTAAACAAGAGACCCAGTACTTC
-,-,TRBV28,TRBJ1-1,CASSSGQGYAAFF,TGTGCCAGCAGTTCCGGGCAGGGGTATGCTGCTTTCTTT
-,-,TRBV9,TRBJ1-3,CASSVGQTRLSGNTIYF,TGTGCCAGCAGCGTAGGGCAGACGCGACTCTCTGGAAACACCATATATTTT
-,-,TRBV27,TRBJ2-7,CASSSPRRSREQYF,TGTGCCAGCAGTTCCCCCCGGCGGTCGCGCGAGCAGTACTTC
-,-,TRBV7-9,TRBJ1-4,CASSFGFAANEKLFF,TGTGCCAGCAGCTTCGGATTTGCGGCTAATGAAAAACTGTTTTTT
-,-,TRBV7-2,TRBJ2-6,CASSPGVAGANVLTF,TGTGCCAGCAGTCCAGGGGTGGCTGGGGCCAACGTCCTGACTTTC
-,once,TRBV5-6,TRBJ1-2,CASSLWGRVVYGYTF,TGTGCCAGCAGCTTGTGGGGCAGGGTGGTCTATGGCTACACCTTC
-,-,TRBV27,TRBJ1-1,CASSLPGFTEAFF,TGTGCCAGCAGTTTACCAGGGTTCACTGAAGCTTTCTTT
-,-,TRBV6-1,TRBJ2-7,CASRASYEQYF,TGTGCCAGCAGGGCTTCCTACGAGCAGTACTTC
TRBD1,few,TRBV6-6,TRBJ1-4,CASSTGGDGQGGLFF,TGTGCCAGCAGCACAGGGGGAGACGGACAGGGCGGACTGTTTTTT
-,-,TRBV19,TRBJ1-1,CASSIWGKGGMNTEAFF,TGTGCCAGTAGTATTTGGGGGAAGGGGGGGATGAACACTGAAGCTTTCTTT
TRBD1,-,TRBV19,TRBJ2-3,CASSPSLGQRNTDTQYF,TGTGCCAGTAGCCCATCGTTGGGACAGCGAAACACAGATACGCAGTATTTT
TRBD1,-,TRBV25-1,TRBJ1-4,CASRDRGLGVEKLFF,TGTGCCAGCCGGGACAGGGGGCTCGGAGTTGAAAAACTGTTTTTT
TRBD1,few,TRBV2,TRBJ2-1,CASSRTGIDEQFF,TGTGCCAGCAGCCGGACAGGAATTGATGAGCAGTTCTTC
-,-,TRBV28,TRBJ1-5,CASTPGVGGWNQPQHF,TGTGCCAGCACCCCGGGGGTGGGGGGTTGGAATCAGCCCCAGCATTTT
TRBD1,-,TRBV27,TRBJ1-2,CASTRTGGNYGYTF,TGTGCCAGCACCCGGACAGGGGGCAACTATGGCTACACCTTC
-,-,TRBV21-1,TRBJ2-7,CASSRGRRQGISYEQYF,TGTGCCAGCAGCAGGGGACGCCGACAGGGAATCTCCTACGAGCAGTACTTC
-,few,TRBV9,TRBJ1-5,CASSVGQADQPQHF,TGTGCCAGCAGCGTAGGACAGGCAGATCAGCCCCAGCATTTT
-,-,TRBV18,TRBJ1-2,CASSRGPELYGYTF,TGTGCCAGCTCACGGGGGCCAGAGCTCTATGGCTACACCTTC
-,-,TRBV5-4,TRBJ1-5,CASSPDPGGQPQHF,TGTGCCAGCAGCCCAGATCCGGGAGGACAGCCCCAGCATTTT
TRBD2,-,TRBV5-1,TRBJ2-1,CASSSIGLAGESSYNEQFF,TGCGCCAGCAGCTCCATCGGACTAGCGGGAGAATCATCCTACAATGAGCAGTTCTTC